The 32 T cell receptor beta chains given below trace back to one sample, sequenced in a study of blood T cells in healthy people across ages. It was with a sample-barcoded 5' primer and a J-beta primer mix that a second PCR of roughly 6 to 12 cycles was run. In TCRdb, the 5' RACE reads were re-called with MiXCR into one record per CDR3 protein. Of over 550,000 distinct CDR3 sequences in the sample, roughly 30% were seen once. Specimen: blood. All receptors come from a woman of 80 years or more in good health.

This sequence joins TRBV6-5 and TRBJ1-1; D not resolved. The CDR3 is made up of 13 amino acids. Trimming took off 5 bases at V and 5 bases at J, with 12 bases between the two ends. Germline loops: CDR1 MNHEY, CDR2 SVGAGI. Here the CDR3 reads CASSGGPRTEAFF. CDR3 bases: TGTGCCAGCAGTGGCGGCCCCCGTACTGAAGCTTTCTTT.

This clonotype was counted at least ten times. The genes are TRBV7-8 and TRBJ2-1; TRBD2 is a possible D gene (5 bases). V was cut by 5 bases and J by 7 bases, with 15 bases left in between. This CDR3 has 14 residues. CDR1 is SGHVS and CDR2 is FQNEAQ in the germline V gene. CDR3 region: CASSADFPRNEQFF. The CDR3 nucleotides read TGTGCCAGCAGCGCGGACTTCCCGCGGAATGAGCAGTTCTTC.

This clonotype showed up just a few times. The chain combines TRBV2 with TRBJ1-1, with D unresolved. V lost 8 bases, J lost 6 bases, and 7 bases lay in between. Germline V gene lookup returns CDR1 SNHLY and CDR2 FYNNEI. This CDR3 spans 10 amino acids. The CDR3 sequence: CASGRPEAFF. The CDR3 nucleotides are TGTGCCAGCGGGAGGCCTGAAGCTTTCTTT.

V usage is TRBV4-1 and J usage is TRBJ1-2; the D is unclear. V was trimmed by 0 bases and J by 6 bases, leaving 20 bases between them. CDR3 length: 17 residues. Germline-derived CDR1 and CDR2 are MGHRA and YSYEKL. CDR3 residues: CASSQELLLGQTHGYTF. DNA for the CDR3: TGCGCCAGCAGCCAAGAATTACTTCTTGGGCAGACCCATGGCTACACCTTC.

This clonotype was picked up many times. V is TRBV20-1 and J is TRBJ1-1; 8 bases are shared with TRBD1. Germline CDR1 and CDR2: DFQATT and SNEGSKA (reference sequence). The V and J ends lost 6 bases and 3 bases, in that order; junction bases with no gene match: 3. The CDR3 has 12 amino acids. The DNA for the CDR3 is TGCAGTGCGCGACAGGGGTACACTGAAGCTTTCTTT. Its protein is CSARQGYTEAFF.

This clonotype was recorded at least ten times. J is TRBJ2-7 and V is TRBV20-1; the match to TRBD1 covers 8 bases. This CDR3 spans 18 amino acids. Germline CDR1 DFQATT, CDR2 SNEGSKA (reference sequence). Germline trimming cut 1 base from V and 3 bases from J; bases unmatched to any gene: 17. CDR3 in amino acids: CSARVRPPAGTGGYEQYF. The DNA of the CDR3 is TGCAGTGCTAGAGTTCGCCCCCCCGCCGGGACAGGTGGCTACGAGCAGTACTTC.

With respect to this clonotype: This may be a read error: a much more frequent sequence differs by one nucleotide. The V and J genes are TRBV5-4 and TRBJ2-7; D uncertain. The CDR3 covers 12 residues. Germline V gene lookup returns CDR1 SGHNT and CDR2 YYREEE (reference sequence). CDR3 in DNA: TGTGTCAGCAGCTTTATCCACGGAGAGCAGTACTTC. Residues: CVSSFIHGEQYF.

This clonotype was seen more than once but under ten times. A single base separates this from a much larger clone, so it may be a read error. The chain links TRBV5-1 to TRBJ2-5; TRBD2 is a possible D gene (5 bases). This CDR3 is 14 amino acids long. Per the germline V gene, CDR1 is SGHRS and CDR2 is YFSETQ. The V gene lost 5 bases and the J gene lost 11 bases, with 22 bases spanning the gap. The CDR3 DNA is TGCGCCAGCAGGGTCGGGCTAGGGAGACAAGAGCAGTACTTC. It codes for CASRVGLGRQEQYF.

The table lists this clonotype with many counts. The chain joins TRBV7-3 to TRBJ2-6; maybe TRBD1 (6 bases). From germline, CDR1 is SGHTA and CDR2 FQGTGA. Trimming left V 5 bases short and J 3 bases short, with 11 bases between. This CDR3 comprises 15 residues. The CDR3 loop reads CASSLQGLGANVLTF. The CDR3 DNA is TGTGCCAGCAGCCTCCAGGGGCTTGGGGCCAACGTCCTGACTTTC.

This clonotype was found many times. The J gene is TRBJ2-1, the V gene TRBV5-1; 11 positions agree with TRBD2. The junction had 7 bases not matched to a gene; V was cut back by 0 bases and J by 8 bases. This CDR3 region has 16 residues. Germline-derived CDR1 and CDR2 are SGHRS and YFSETQ. In nucleotides, the CDR3 is TGCGCCAGCAGCTTGGCCCCTAGCGGGGGGTACGATGAGCAGTTCTTC. Its translation: CASSLAPSGGYDEQFF.

This clonotype was seen at least ten times. The J gene is TRBJ2-7, the V gene TRBV20-1; D unclear. V lost 6 bases to trimming and J lost 0 bases, with 12 bases between them. Germline CDR1 and CDR2: DFQATT and SNEGSKA (reference sequence). The CDR3 totals 13 residues. CDR3 bases: TGCAGTGCCAAAGTCTCCAGCTCCTACGAGCAGTACTTC. It yields the protein CSAKVSSSYEQYF.

The chain joins TRBV27 to TRBJ2-3; D tentatively reads TRBD1 or TRBD2 (5 bases each). The CDR3 runs to 14 residues. The germline V gene encodes CDR1 MNHEY and CDR2 SMNVEV (reference sequence). V was cut by 8 bases and J by 5 bases, with 17 bases left in between. The DNA of the CDR3 is TGTGCCAGCTTCGGAGTGGGGACGGAAGATACGCAGTATTTT. Amino acid sequence: CASFGVGTEDTQYF.

The chain recombines TRBV30 with TRBJ1-2; 8 nucleotides agree with TRBD1. This CDR3 is built from 13 residues. After removal of 5 bases from V and 7 bases from J, the junction contained 9 bases not matched to a gene. The germline V gene has CDR1 GTSNPN and CDR2 SVGIG (reference sequence). In DNA form, the CDR3 reads TGTGCCTGGGGACAGGGCGATTTAGGTGGCTACACCTTC. Residues: CAWGQGDLGGYTF.

The chain carries TRBV20-1 and TRBJ2-1, with D maybe TRBD1 (7 bases). Germline CDR1 DFQATT, CDR2 SNEGSKA (reference sequence). This CDR3 contains 14 residues. V was shortened by 5 bases and J by 8 bases, with 19 bases between the two germline ends. CDR3 sequence reads: CSAHRRGAIDEQFF. Here the CDR3 DNA reads TGCAGTGCTCATCGCAGGGGGGCAATCGATGAGCAGTTCTTC.

The gene calls are TRBV7-3 and TRBJ2-2; a possible D gene is TRBD2 (5 bases). V lost 5 bases, J lost 6 bases, and 10 bases lay in between. Germline V gene sequence: CDR1 SGHTA, CDR2 FQGTGA. The CDR3 length is 13 residues. CDR3 in amino acids: CASSLISAGELFF. CDR3 sequence (DNA): TGTGCCAGCAGCCTCATTAGCGCCGGGGAGCTGTTTTTT. Full variable domain (remainder filled in from reference TRBV7-3 and TRBJ2-2): GAGVSQTPSNKVTEKGKYVELRCDPISGHTALYWYRQSLGQGPEFLIYFQGTGAADDSGLPNDRFFAVRPEGSVSTLKIQRTERGDSAVYLCASSLISAGELFFGEGSRLTVL.

The chain employs TRBV7-3 and TRBJ2-2, with a possible D match to TRBD1 (6 bases). Deletions cut 6 bases from V and 6 bases from J, with 14 bases between. This CDR3 region has 14 residues. Germline V gene data show CDR1 as SGHTA and CDR2 as FQGTGA. The CDR3 sequence: CASSARGIAGELFF. The CDR3 nucleotides read TGTGCCAGCAGTGCCAGGGGAATTGCCGGGGAGCTGTTTTTT.

The chain employs TRBV6-5 and TRBJ1-1; maybe TRBD1 (6 bases). The CDR3 is 13 amino acids. Germline CDR1 MNHEY, CDR2 SVGAGI. V was shortened by 7 bases and J by 8 bases, with 17 bases between the two germline ends. The CDR3 DNA is TGTGCCAGCATCATACCCGGGGGGCTCGAAGCTTTCTTT. This encodes CASIIPGGLEAFF.

The chain carries TRBV3-1 and TRBJ1-2; D might be TRBD1 (5 bases). The CDR3 spans 14 residues. Germline loops: CDR1 LGHDT, CDR2 YNNKEL (reference sequence). V lost 0 bases and J lost 3, with 8 bases in between. CDR3 DNA sequence: TGTGCCAGCAGCCAAGATATGGGGCACTATGGCTACACCTTC. Amino acid sequence: CASSQDMGHYGYTF.

This clonotype was seen only a few times. The chain employs TRBV14 and TRBJ2-7, with 7 nucleotides matching TRBD1. There are 14 residues in the CDR3. The V gene end was trimmed by 4 bases and the J gene end by 2 bases; junction bases not matched to a gene: 5. Germline loops: CDR1 SGHDN, CDR2 FVKESK. CDR3 residues: CASSRSGTAYEQYF. The CDR3 DNA reads TGTGCCAGCAGCCGATCCGGGACAGCCTACGAGCAGTACTTC.

This clonotype was picked up many times. The chain combines TRBV2 with TRBJ2-5; the D gene is possibly TRBD2 (6 bases). Germline V gene data show CDR1 as SNHLY and CDR2 as FYNNEI. Trimming removed 6 bases from V and 11 bases from J, with 10 bases in between. The CDR3 covers 10 residues. The CDR3 DNA sequence: TGTGCCAGCAGCGGAGGGGAGCAGTACTTC. Translating gives CASSGGEQYF.

About this clonotype itself: At one of its ends the junction is not consistent with the germline gene, which may arise from a read error. V usage is TRBV7-3 and J usage is TRBJ1-4, with D maybe TRBD1 (5 bases). Germline values: CDR1 SGHTA, CDR2 FQGTGA. The CDR3 contains 14 residues. The CDR3 coding sequence is TGTGCCAGCAGCTTAACAGGGGTTGTGGGAAAAACTGTTTTT. Its protein is CASSLTGVVGKTVF. The whole variable domain, filled in from reference TRBV7-3 and TRBJ1-4, reads GAGVSQTPSNKVTEKGKYVELRCDPISGHTALYWYRQSLGQGPEFLIYFQGTGAADDSGLPNDRFFAVRPEGSVSTLKIQRTERGDSAVYLCASSLTGVVGKTVFGSGTQLSVL.

This clonotype appeared once. A much larger clone is a single base away; this may be a read error. The rearrangement uses TRBV27 and TRBJ2-3; D not resolved. The CDR3 runs to 13 residues. Germline V CDR1 and CDR2: MNHEY, SMNVEV (reference sequence). CDR3 in amino acids: CASSPASSDAQYF. In DNA form, the CDR3 reads TGTGCCAGCAGTCCCGCTAGTTCAGATGCGCAGTATTTT.

This clonotype has ten or more counts. The chain is built from TRBV20-1 and TRBJ2-7, with TRBD2 matching over 10 bases. This CDR3 is built from 16 residues. The trim removed 1 base at V and 4 bases at J, leaving 10 bases unmatched. Germline assignment: CDR1 DFQATT and CDR2 SNEGSKA (reference sequence). CDR3 protein: CSARGRSGGARYEQYF. The CDR3 nucleotides are TGCAGTGCTAGAGGAAGAAGCGGGGGGGCTCGGTACGAGCAGTACTTC.

With respect to this clonotype: A read error is possible here, since a much larger clone lies one base away. The J gene is TRBJ1-1, the V gene TRBV15; D call uncertain. Germline CDR1 and CDR2: LNHNV and YYDKDF (reference sequence). The CDR3 spans 16 residues. The germline V and J ends were trimmed by 1 base and 4 bases, with 16 bases remaining between them. The CDR3 reads CATSRVGQPSRTEAFF. As DNA, the CDR3 is TGTGCCACCAGCAGAGTCGGGCAGCCCTCGCGCACTGAAGCTTTCTTT. Variable domain in full (rest from reference TRBV15 and TRBJ1-1): DAMVIQNPRYQVTQFGKPVTLSCSQTLNHNVMYWYQQKSSQAPKLLFHYYDKDFNNEADTPDNFQSRRPNTSFCFLDIRSPGLGDTAMYLCATSRVGQPSRTEAFFGQGTRLTVV.

This clonotype was detected only a few times. The genes are TRBV6-6 and TRBJ1-2, with D unresolved. Germline V gene data show CDR1 as MNHNY and CDR2 as SVGAGI (reference sequence). Trimming removed 2 bases from V and 3 bases from J, with 10 bases in between. The CDR3 totals 14 residues. The CDR3 sequence is CASSYRTWDYGYTF. The CDR3 DNA reads as TGTGCCAGCAGTTACCGGACCTGGGACTATGGCTACACCTTC.

On this clonotype itself: A much larger clone is a single base away; this may be a read error. The chain links TRBV25-1 to TRBJ1-2; D remains ambiguous. The CDR3 contains 12 residues. Germline CDR1 MGHDK, CDR2 SYGVNS. In DNA, the CDR3 is TGTGCCGGCAGAATGGGAGGTAATGGCTACACCTTC. Protein: CAGRMGGNGYTF.

Details on this clonotype: A much larger clone lies a single base off, so this may be a read error. This rearrangement joins TRBV3-1 to TRBJ2-7; the D call may be TRBD1 or TRBD2 (5 bases each). Per the germline V gene, CDR1 is LGHDT and CDR2 is YNNKEL (reference sequence). CDR3 length: 15 residues. CDR3 amino acids: CTSSQEVGTSYEQYF. As DNA, the CDR3 is TGTACCAGCAGCCAAGAGGTAGGGACCTCGTACGAGCAGTACTTC.

This clonotype was seen ten or more times. The chain links TRBV9 to TRBJ2-4, with D perhaps TRBD1 (6 bases). Per the germline V gene, CDR1 is SGDLS and CDR2 is YYNGEE. V dropped 2 bases and J dropped 4 bases, with 7 bases sitting between them. This CDR3 has 13 residues. DNA for the CDR3: TGTGCCAGCAGCGTCGGGACAAAAAACATTCAGTACTTC. Amino acids: CASSVGTKNIQYF.

This clonotype was detected only a few times. Since a much larger clone is just one base distant, this may be a read error. V gene TRBV29-1 combines with J gene TRBJ2-5, with 7 bases lining up with TRBD2. CDR1 is SQVTM, CDR2 ANQGSEA, per germline. Trimming removed 7 bases from V and 11 bases from J; junction bases left unmatched: 16. The CDR3 runs to 13 residues. The CDR3 nucleotides read TGCAGCGGGGAGGGTATCCTTTACAATGAGCAGTACTTC. Residues: CSGEGILYNEQYF.

This clonotype has ten or more counts. The chain couples TRBV2 to TRBJ2-7; 8 bases line up with TRBD1. The germline V gene encodes CDR1 SNHLY and CDR2 FYNNEI. Trimming cost V 4 bases and J 1 base; bases outside gene matches: 6. This CDR3 region has 15 residues. CDR3 DNA: TGTGCCAGCAGTGTAGGGACAGGAGTTTCCTACGAGCAGTACTTC. The encoded protein is CASSVGTGVSYEQYF.

About this clonotype: A much larger clone is a single base away; this may be a read error. The chain couples TRBV20-1 to TRBJ2-5; 11 bases are a match to TRBD2. From germline, CDR1 is DFQATT and CDR2 SNEGSKA (reference sequence). This CDR3 has 16 residues. The J segment lost 11 bases and the V segment lost 7 bases, leaving 21 bases of the junction unmatched. CDR3 loop: CSVDLPLAGGPDEQYF. The CDR3 region has the DNA TGCAGTGTTGATCTCCCTTTAGCGGGGGGGCCGGATGAGCAGTACTTC.

In its sample, this clonotype was seen a few times. This could be a read error, since a much larger clone is one nucleotide away. This chain joins TRBV6-6 and TRBJ1-2, with D unclear. The CDR3 loop spans 14 amino acids. V lost 6 bases to trimming and J lost 0 bases, with 11 bases between them. Looked up from germline, CDR1 is MNHNY and CDR2 is SVGAGI (reference sequence). For the CDR3, the DNA is TGTGCCAGCAGGGTTGGGTCTTCTAACTATGGCTACACCTTC. Protein sequence: CASRVGSSNYGYTF.